This is a list of T cell receptor beta chains from one sample in a study of T cells after yellow fever vaccination. From the 5' RACE reads, TCRdb called clonotypes with MiXCR, one entry per CDR3 protein. This sample has hundreds of thousands of distinct CDR3 sequences, with less than 15% found just once. The sequenced sample was PBMCs, obtained on the day of the yellow fever booster vaccination. The receptors were sampled from a man aged 30-40 years who received the YFV17D yellow fever vaccine. The CDR3 runs from the conserved cysteine through the conserved F or W. The order of the fields is V gene, J gene, clone size, D gene, CDR3 DNA, CDR3 protein. The D gene is left open where the match is weak. Size is omitted from some rows. Given values are once, few, many or a class for expanded clones.

v_call: TRBV18; j_call: TRBJ1-5; clone_size: NA; d_call: NA; cdr3_nt: TGTGCCAGCTCACCAGGGGCCAGGGGAGGCAATCAGCCCCAGCATTTT; cdr3_aa: CASSPGARGGNQPQHF
v_call: TRBV20-1; j_call: TRBJ1-1; clone_size: few; d_call: NA; cdr3_nt: TGCAGTGCTAGTCGGGACATTGGGAACACTGAAGCTTTCTTT; cdr3_aa: CSASRDIGNTEAFF
v_call: TRBV7-6; j_call: TRBJ1-2; clone_size: NA; d_call: NA; cdr3_nt: TGTGCCAGCAGCTTAGCGCACGGATCCAACTATGGCTACACCTTC; cdr3_aa: CASSLAHGSNYGYTF
v_call: TRBV5-1; j_call: TRBJ2-5; clone_size: NA; d_call: TRBD2; cdr3_nt: TGCGCCAGCAGCTTGATTGGGACTAGCGGCCAAGAGACCCAGTACTTC; cdr3_aa: CASSLIGTSGQETQYF
v_call: TRBV11-3; j_call: TRBJ2-3; clone_size: many; d_call: NA; cdr3_nt: TGTGCCAGCAGTGTACAGGGCGGCACAGATACGCAGTATTTT; cdr3_aa: CASSVQGGTDTQYF
v_call: TRBV7-2; j_call: TRBJ2-4; clone_size: few; d_call: NA; cdr3_nt: TGTGCCAGCAGCTTAGAAGGGAAGTCAAAAAACATTCAGTACTTC; cdr3_aa: CASSLEGKSKNIQYF
v_call: TRBV5-1; j_call: TRBJ2-7; clone_size: many; d_call: NA; cdr3_nt: TGCGCCAGCAGCTTGGGTCAGGACTACGAGCAGTACTTC; cdr3_aa: CASSLGQDYEQYF
v_call: TRBV9; j_call: TRBJ1-2; clone_size: NA; d_call: NA; cdr3_nt: TGTGCCAGCAGCGTAGGTGCAATATCGGGTGAAGTTGGACGTGGCTACACCTTC; cdr3_aa: CASSVGAISGEVGRGYTF
v_call: TRBV10-3; j_call: TRBJ2-1; clone_size: few; d_call: TRBD2; cdr3_nt: TGTGCGTACCTAGCGGAGGGTGCCAATGAGCAGTTCTTC; cdr3_aa: CAYLAEGANEQFF
v_call: TRBV7-9; j_call: TRBJ2-7; clone_size: NA; d_call: TRBD2; cdr3_nt: TGTGCCAGCAGCCCAAGCGGGAGTCGGTCCTACGAGCAGTACTTC; cdr3_aa: CASSPSGSRSYEQYF
v_call: TRBV12-3/TRBV12-4; j_call: TRBJ2-4; clone_size: NA; d_call: NA; cdr3_nt: TGTGCCAGCAGCCGTATTTTGTCGAGCCCCTCAGTAGCCAAAAACATTCAGTACTTC; cdr3_aa: CASSRILSSPSVAKNIQYF